The TCR beta chain described here comes from a study of Graves' ophthalmopathy and Graves' hyperthyroidism (dated 2018 in TCRdb). Describing the broader study: Peripheral blood was collected before any treatment was given, at the time of initial diagnosis. The approximately 98 discovery patients were randomly divided into training and test sets at a 7:3 ratio. The study used TCR beta repertoire signatures to distinguish Graves' ophthalmopathy from Graves' hyperthyroidism and to predict progression to ophthalmopathy. In total, under 150 blood samples were TCR-sequenced: approximately 42 ophthalmopathy, roughly 77 hyperthyroidism and some 17 hyperthyroidism-to-ophthalmopathy patients. After sampling, hyperthyroidism patients received methimazole starting at 30 mg daily, and ophthalmopathy patients received high-dose intravenous methylprednisolone. In more than five hyperthyroidism patients, the T-cell repertoires found in thyroid tissue were compared with those found in blood. To explore V-J signatures that distinguish ophthalmopathy from hyperthyroidism, a discovery set of 100 patients was enrolled, made up of some 41 with ophthalmopathy and 57 with stable hyperthyroidism. For independent validation, a separate cohort was made up of 18 hyperthyroidism patients plus 17 patients who later progressed from hyperthyroidism to ophthalmopathy.

Paper-wide results and their limitations: In validation, the model predicted ophthalmopathy progression with about 71% sensitivity and approximately 75% specificity; eleven to twelve predicted patients were CT-confirmed with GO in a median of 6.5 months. Among expanded thyroid clonotypes with frequency above 0.001, most also showed up in blood, which suggests that blood repertoires may reflect the thyroid immune response. In cross-validation, the 13-signature model distinguished ophthalmopathy from stable hyperthyroidism with approximately 85% sensitivity and 81% to 83% specificity, and in the test set the corresponding values were roughly 78% and 74%. No statistical method was used to predetermine the sample size, and group allocation was not hidden from the investigators.

For this clonotype: Its antigen remains unidentified. No qualities accompany the bases; no much larger clone lies one base away.

For repertoire sequencing, the TCR beta CDR3 regions were amplified from RNA transcripts. A first-round RT-PCR used HTBI primers with the Qiagen OneStep RT-PCR kit, followed by a second-round multiplex PCR, size selection and purification. Libraries were sequenced paired-end with 100 bp reads on an Illumina HiSeq2000. The original pipeline was this. SOAPnuke was used to process the reads, throwing out any read that had adapters, had uncalled bases, had a mean Phred below 15, or lacked an exact constant-primer or identifier match. High-quality paired reads were merged with COPE v1.2.5. Unique nucleotide sequences were defined as clonotypes and aligned to IMGT TRB V, D and J references using MiTCR v1.1. Only V-J combinations with frequency above 0.0001 were analysed, covering more than 99% of repertoires. For each V-J combination, a TCR clonal expansion and chaos score was defined as F50 clonal expansion divided by the chaos observed in the TCRdist matrix. Features were reduced by Welch's t-statistics and random forest to over 10 V-J combinations, which fed a naive Bayes classifier. The Morisita-Horn index was used to measure how similar the thyroid and blood repertoires were. Starting from the raw public reads, TCRdb applied fastp trimming at Q25, assembled clones with MiXCR and retained in-frame beta chains. Merged by CDR3 protein, the rows form single entries marked with the most common genes and DNA. The V and J calls and clone size come from TCRdb's table, not from the authors' own analysis. Here the sample has fewer than 650,000 distinct CDR3 sequences; around a fifth occur a single time. Together, the top ten hold approximately 7% of the sample.

From the cysteine through the phenylalanine, the CDR3 covers 14 amino acids. Only the CDR3 region is kept as DNA, spanning 42 bases read in frame from base 1. Trimming takes 1 base from V and 1 base from J, and the germline ends sit 7 bases apart. CDR1 and CDR2 were assigned from the germline V gene as LGHNT and FRNRAP. Hyperthyroidism was defined as stable when no progression to ophthalmopathy occurred within 18 months of follow-up. Hyperthyroidism patients were newly diagnosed, were aged 18 to 65 years, and had a disease duration under 2 months. Patients were excluded if they had other autoimmune diseases, uncontrolled infections, pregnancy or lactation. Clinical symptoms, serum thyroxine, TRAb, thyroid ultrasound and orbital computed tomography were used for diagnosis. PBMCs were isolated from about 10 ml of fresh peripheral blood by Ficoll-Paque density gradient centrifugation. Total RNA was extracted using Trizol reagent, and RNA quality was checked on an Agilent 2100 Bioanalyzer.

This TCR came from a woman aged 18-29 years with stable Graves' hyperthyroidism. Some clones in this sample may be carry-over from other donors' samples. Donor details come from another sample of the same person, matched by shared clones. Recombination linked TRBV12-5 to TRBJ1-2; the D gene lacks a confident call. Sample: peripheral blood. The CDR3 reads CASGLEEDNYGYTF. The nucleotides are TGTGCTAGTGGTTTGGAGGAGGATAACTATGGCTACACCTTC.